One and the same sample provided the 19 T cell receptor beta chains below, sequenced in a study of cytomegalovirus exposure and HLA in healthy donors. The PCR used 60 Vbeta and 13 Jbeta primers. Profiled with immunoSEQ multiplex PCR; TCRdb holds only in-frame clones, not every one. The data hold about 150,000 clones, with nearly 80% observed a single time. Sequenced input: PBMCs. The source of these receptors is a man aged 25 to 40 in good health and CMV-seronegative.

This clone was detected once. The rearrangement links TRBV12-5 to TRBJ2-3; 9 bases align to TRBD2. This CDR3 spans 17 amino acids. Per germline, CDR1 LGHNT and CDR2 FRNRAP. V lost 3 bases, J lost 2 bases, and 9 bases stayed unmatched. The CDR3 coding sequence is TGTGCTAGTGGTTTAATGACTAGCGGCGGCGTCACAGATACGCAGTATTTT. Translated, it gives CASGLMTSGGVTDTQYF.

The V and J genes are TRBV30 and TRBJ1-1; 9 nucleotides match TRBD1. The V and J ends lost 0 bases and 4 bases, in that order; junction bases with no gene match: 3. CDR3 length: 14 amino acids. Per germline, CDR1 GTSNPN and CDR2 SVGIG (reference sequence). As DNA, the CDR3 is TGTGCCTGGAGTGTATTGACAGGGGGCACTGAAGCTTTCTTT. Translation: CAWSVLTGGTEAFF. Full variable domain (outside the CDR3, taken from reference TRBV30 and TRBJ1-1): SQTIHQWPATLVQPVGSPLSLECTVEGTSNPNLYWYRQAAGRGLQLLFYSVGIGQISSEVPQNLSASRPQDRQFILSSKKLLLSDSGFYLCAWSVLTGGTEAFFGQGTRLTVV.

The rearrangement joins TRBV10-3 to TRBJ2-1; D not resolved. This CDR3 is 14 amino acids long. The V end lost 5 bases, the J end lost 0 bases, and 8 bases lay between the germline ends. Germline V lookup: CDR1 ENHRY, CDR2 SYGVKD. The CDR3 bases are TGTGCCATCAGTCCCCCGAGCTCCTACAATGAGCAGTTCTTC. Amino acids: CAISPPSSYNEQFF.

Details on this clone: A junction end diverges from the germline sequence, so it may reflect a read error. The V and J genes are TRBV7-7 and TRBJ2-1; possibly TRBD2 for D (5 bases). CDR1 is SSHAT, CDR2 FNYEAQ, per germline (reference sequence). The CDR3 contains 17 residues. In DNA, the CDR3 is TGTGCTAGCAGCTTAGGGCCCTCCCCCCTACTAGGCACTGAGCAGTTCTTC. Its translation: CASSLGPSPLLGTEQFF.

The gene calls are TRBV4-3 and TRBJ2-4; the D is unclear. This CDR3 comprises 13 residues. Germline V gene lookup returns CDR1 LGHNA and CDR2 YSLEER. V was pared by 3 bases and J by 6 bases, with 9 bases between. The CDR3 loop is CASSQGNGNIQYF. The DNA of the CDR3 is TGCGCCAGCAGCCAGGGCAATGGAAACATTCAGTACTTC.

The chain links TRBV20-1 to TRBJ2-7; D remains unclear. There are 11 residues in the CDR3. Germline assignment: CDR1 DFQATT and CDR2 SNEGSKA (reference sequence). The V gene lost 6 bases and the J gene lost 9 bases, with 15 bases spanning the gap. The CDR3 spells CSATSNPGQYF. In DNA form, the CDR3 reads TGCAGTGCCACCTCCAACCCGGGGCAGTACTTC.

In this sample, this clone turned up once. The rearrangement joins TRBV5-1 to TRBJ2-7; D not certain. Germline CDR1 is SGHRS and CDR2 is YFSETQ. The CDR3 extends over 12 amino acids. V lost 1 base, J lost 3 bases, and 5 bases lay in between. The CDR3 reads CASSLYFYEQYF. DNA for the CDR3: TGCGCCAGCAGCTTGTATTTCTACGAGCAGTACTTC.

The chain uses TRBV13 and TRBJ2-1, with D perhaps matching TRBD2 (6 bases). The CDR3 is 15 amino acids. The V gene's germline CDR1 is PRHDT and CDR2 FYEKMQ (reference sequence). Trimming stripped 5 bases from V and 7 bases from J, with 18 bases between. CDR3 in amino acids: CASSGGKFFSNEQFF. The CDR3 region has the DNA TGTGCCAGCAGCGGCGGGAAATTCTTCTCTAATGAGCAGTTCTTC.

V and J are TRBV11-2 and TRBJ2-3; 7 positions match TRBD2. CDR1 is SGHAT and CDR2 is FQNNGV in the germline V gene. The CDR3 is 15 amino acids. The trim removed 5 bases at V and 4 bases at J, leaving 9 bases unmatched. The CDR3 protein is CASSPGGGRADTQYF. The CDR3 nucleotides are TGTGCCAGCAGCCCCGGCGGCGGGAGAGCAGATACGCAGTATTTT.

This sequence joins TRBV15 and TRBJ2-5, with TRBD2 identical over 9 bases. J gave up 5 bases and V 3 bases, and 4 bases lay outside the gene matches. Germline V lookup: CDR1 LNHNV, CDR2 YYDKDF (reference sequence). The CDR3 has 14 amino acids. CDR3 sequence (DNA): TGTGCCACCAGCAGGGAAGGACTAGCGGAGACCCAGTACTTC. This sequence encodes CATSREGLAETQYF.

The count of this clone is one. This chain links TRBV18 with TRBJ2-3; D is unclear. Between the trimmed V and J ends, which lost 5 bases and 5 bases, there was a span of 17 bases. From germline, CDR1 is KGHSH and CDR2 LQKENI. The CDR3 covers 15 residues. The DNA of the CDR3 is TGTGCCAGCTCAGACACTCCCTTGGGTGGAGATACGCAGTATTTT. It encodes CASSDTPLGGDTQYF.

The CDR3 loop is CASSYARGGFTYEQYF. DNA for the CDR3: TGTGCCAGCAGTTACGCCCGGGGGGGCTTCACCTACGAGCAGTACTTC. This chain uses TRBV6-5 with TRBJ2-7; 8 positions agree with TRBD2. In germline, CDR1 is MNHEY, CDR2 SVGAGI. With V trimmed by 2 bases and J by 2 bases, 8 bases remained unmatched. This CDR3 has 16 amino acids.

This clone was recorded once. This sequence joins TRBV7-9 and TRBJ1-1; the D is unclear. Trimming took off 5 bases at V and 5 bases at J, with 9 bases between the two ends. There are 12 residues in the CDR3. CDR1 is SEHNR and CDR2 is FQNEAQ in the germline V gene (reference sequence). CDR3 in amino acids: CASSDTVTEAFF. DNA of the CDR3: TGTGCCAGCAGCGATACTGTTACTGAAGCTTTCTTT.

J is TRBJ2-7 and V is TRBV19; a possible D gene is TRBD2 (6 bases). The germline gives CDR1 LNHDA, CDR2 SQIVND (reference sequence). V was shortened by 3 bases and J by 9 bases, with 9 bases between the two germline ends. This CDR3 comprises 11 residues. The CDR3: CASSIGGLQYF. The CDR3 DNA follows: TGTGCCAGTAGTATCGGGGGTTTGCAGTACTTC. Supplemented by reference TRBV19 and TRBJ2-7, the full variable domain reads DGGITQSPKYLFRKEGQNVTLSCEQNLNHDAMYWYRQDPGQGLRLIYYSQIVNDFQKGDIAEGYSVSREKKESFPLTVTSAQKNPTAFYLCASSIGGLQYFGPGTRLTVT.

This clone was observed a single time. J is TRBJ2-2 and V is TRBV7-2; TRBD2 aligns across 14 bases. The junction had 6 bases not matched to a gene; V was cut back by 3 bases and J by 6 bases. The CDR3 runs to 17 residues. The germline gives CDR1 SGHTA, CDR2 FQGNSA. The CDR3 sequence: CASSFLGTSGSPGELFF. DNA for the CDR3: TGTGCCAGCAGCTTTCTGGGGACTAGCGGGAGTCCCGGGGAGCTGTTTTTT. The full variable domain, its missing parts supplied by reference TRBV7-2 and TRBJ2-2, is GAGVSQSPSNKVTEKGKDVELRCDPISGHTALYWYRQSLGQGLEFLIYFQGNSAPDKSGLPSDRFSAERTGGSVSTLTIQRTQQEDSAVYLCASSFLGTSGSPGELFFGEGSRLTVL.

The chain employs TRBV9 and TRBJ2-7, with 11 bases matching TRBD1. J was trimmed by 8 bases and V by 3 bases; bases with no gene match: 4. Per the germline V gene, CDR1 is SGDLS and CDR2 is YYNGEE. This CDR3 region has 13 residues. CDR3 bases: TGTGCCAGCAGCGCCGGGACAGGGGGTCAGCAGTACTTC. This encodes CASSAGTGGQQYF.

CDR3 sequence: CASSDEGDTQYF. The DNA for the CDR3 is TGTGCCAGCAGTGACGAGGGCGATACGCAGTATTTT. The chain is built from TRBV6-4 and TRBJ2-3; tentative D call: TRBD2 (5 bases). Trimming took 2 bases from V and 6 from J, leaving 6 bases between them. Germline assignment: CDR1 MRHNA and CDR2 SNTAGT. This CDR3 comprises 12 residues.

V gene TRBV5-1 combines with J gene TRBJ2-7; 9 bases agree with TRBD2. Per germline, CDR1 SGHRS and CDR2 YFSETQ. This CDR3 is built from 15 residues. The V and J ends lost 2 bases and 4 bases, in that order; junction bases with no gene match: 7. The CDR3 DNA is TGCGCCAGCAGCTTTGCGCTAGCGGGATGGTACGAGCAGTACTTC. Protein sequence: CASSFALAGWYEQYF.

The genes are TRBV5-1 and TRBJ2-3, with a weak D call TRBD1 (5 bases). Trimming pared 0 bases from V and 4 bases from J, leaving 9 bases between. CDR3 length: 14 amino acids. CDR1 is SGHRS and CDR2 is YFSETQ in the germline V gene. CDR3 residues: CASSLGQLADTQYF. CDR3 coding DNA: TGCGCCAGCAGCTTGGGACAGTTGGCAGATACGCAGTATTTT.